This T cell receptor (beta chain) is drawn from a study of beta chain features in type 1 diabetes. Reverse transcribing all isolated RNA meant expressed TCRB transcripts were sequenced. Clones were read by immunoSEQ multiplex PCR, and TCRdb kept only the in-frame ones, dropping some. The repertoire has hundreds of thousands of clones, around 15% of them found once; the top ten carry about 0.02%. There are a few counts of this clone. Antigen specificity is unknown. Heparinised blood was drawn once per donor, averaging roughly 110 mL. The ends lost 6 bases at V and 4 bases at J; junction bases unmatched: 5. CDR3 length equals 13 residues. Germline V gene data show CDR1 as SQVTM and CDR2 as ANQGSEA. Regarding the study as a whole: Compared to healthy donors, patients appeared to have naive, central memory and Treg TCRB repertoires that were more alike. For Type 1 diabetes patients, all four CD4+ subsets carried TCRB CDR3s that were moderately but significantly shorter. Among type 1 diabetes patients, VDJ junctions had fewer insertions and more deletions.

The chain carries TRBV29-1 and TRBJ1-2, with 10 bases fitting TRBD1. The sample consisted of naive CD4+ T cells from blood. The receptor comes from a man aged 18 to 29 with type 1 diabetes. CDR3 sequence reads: CSVVRDRGYGYTF. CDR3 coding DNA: TGCAGCGTGGTCCGGGACAGGGGCTATGGCTACACCTTC.